The 8 T cell receptor beta chains given below trace back to one sample, sequenced in a study of blood T cell repertoires in COVID-19. The protocol was immunoSEQ multiplex PCR, while the TCRdb copy is restricted to in-frame clones and leaves out a portion. Here the sample spans more than 300,000 clones, over 85% being singletons. The sequenced sample was PBMCs or T cells enriched from blood (not recorded which). These receptors were collected from a woman aged 25 to 39 who had recovered from COVID-19.

V gene TRBV4-1 combines with J gene TRBJ1-5; D not resolved. Germline assignment: CDR1 MGHRA and CDR2 YSYEKL. CDR3 length: 13 residues. Trimming cost V 0 bases and J 6 bases, with 6 bases left between them. The CDR3 loop reads CASSQDSGQPQHF. CDR3 nucleotides: TGCGCCAGCAGCCAAGACAGCGGTCAGCCCCAGCATTTT.

This chain links TRBV10-3 with TRBJ1-2, with D possibly TRBD1 on 6 matching bases. The V gene lost 3 bases and the J gene lost 6 bases, with 11 bases spanning the gap. Germline-derived CDR1 and CDR2 are ENHRY and SYGVKD. CDR3 length equals 13 residues. The CDR3 sequence is CAISETGRDGYTF. The CDR3 coding sequence is TGTGCCATCAGTGAAACAGGGAGGGATGGCTACACCTTC.

This clone appeared a single time. The gene calls are TRBV10-3 and TRBJ2-7, with D unclear. V lost 4 bases and J lost 1, with 20 bases in between. Per germline, CDR1 ENHRY and CDR2 SYGVKD. The CDR3 totals 17 residues. CDR3 loop: CAISVSPPGVSSYEQYF. In DNA, the CDR3 is TGTGCCATCAGTGTTTCTCCTCCGGGTGTGTCGTCCTACGAGCAGTACTTC.

This sequence joins TRBV6-2 or TRBV6-3 and TRBJ1-2; no reliable D call. Trimming cost V 4 bases and J 3 bases, with 24 bases left between them. CDR3 length: 18 amino acids. Looked up from germline, CDR1 is MNHEY and CDR2 is SVGEGT. CDR3 residues: CASSFIPGGGLTDYGYTF. DNA of the CDR3: TGTGCCAGCAGTTTCATCCCGGGAGGAGGCCTGACGGACTATGGCTACACCTTC.

CDR3 in DNA: TGTGCCAGCAGCCATTCCTACCCTAACAATGAGCAGTTCTTC. Encoded protein: CASSHSYPNNEQFF. This chain links TRBV4-2 with TRBJ2-1; D remains ambiguous. The CDR3 runs to 14 residues. Trimming shortened V by 3 bases and J by 5 bases, and 11 bases separated the two germline ends. Germline CDR1 LGHNA, CDR2 YNFKEQ.

V gene TRBV27 combines with J gene TRBJ1-2; 10 positions agree with TRBD1. V lost 4 bases to trimming and J lost 3 bases; unmatched junction nucleotides: 8. Germline loops: CDR1 MNHEY, CDR2 SMNVEV (reference sequence). CDR3 length: 16 amino acids. Written as DNA, the CDR3 is TGTGCCAGCAGTTACAAAGGACAGGGGGTATACTATGGCTACACCTTC. Translating it yields CASSYKGQGVYYGYTF.

J is TRBJ2-7 and V is TRBV5-1; TRBD2 matches at 7 bases. This CDR3 is built from 13 residues. Germline-derived CDR1 and CDR2 are SGHRS and YFSETQ. Germline trimming cut 7 bases from V and 3 bases from J; bases unmatched to any gene: 7. CDR3 protein: CASCERDDYEQYF. The CDR3 region has the DNA TGCGCCAGCTGTGAGCGGGACGACTACGAGCAGTACTTC.

V gene TRBV7-6 combines with J gene TRBJ1-4; tentative D call: TRBD1 (5 bases). The CDR3 sequence is 15 residues long. From germline, CDR1 is SGHVS and CDR2 FNYEAQ. V dropped 4 bases and J dropped 3 bases, with 12 bases sitting between them. The CDR3 here is CASSSRGSSNEKLFF. The CDR3 DNA reads as TGTGCCAGCAGCTCCCGGGGGAGCTCTAATGAAAAACTGTTTTTT. Looking up the rest from reference TRBV7-6 and TRBJ1-4 gives the full variable domain: GAGVSQSPRYKVTKRGQDVALRCDPISGHVSLYWYRQALGQGPEFLTYFNYEAQQDKSGLPNDRFSAERPEGSISTLTIQRTEQRDSAMYRCASSSRGSSNEKLFFGSGTQLSVL.